This TCR beta chain appears in the sequencing data of a study of cytomegalovirus exposure and HLA in healthy donors. Losses at the gene ends were 4 bases for V and 2 bases for J; bases not matched to a gene: 6. CDR3 length: 15 amino acids. Germline V gives CDR1 SGDLS, CDR2 YYNGEE. Study results and caveats: With high specificity and sensitivity, the classifier reportedly diagnosed cytomegalovirus status. Researchers reported in a later analysis that a missense DCLRE1C variant was tied to TCR beta V- and J-gene trimming. It was only CMV serostatus that was available as immune exposure information.

Donors likely had unrecorded immune exposures despite being nominally healthy when sampled. 13 Jbeta primers and 60 Vbeta primers were used for the PCR. Profiling relied on immunoSEQ multiplex PCR, and the TCRdb table lists in-frame clones only, not all of them. Of roughly 150,000 clones in the sample, over 75% were seen once. Note on this clone: The antigen remains unidentified.

The clonotype originates from a male donor in good health and CMV-seronegative. The chain uses TRBV9 and TRBJ1-3, with TRBD1 matching 7 bases. Sequencing was performed on PBMCs. CDR3 sequence: CASSPGTDPGNTIYF. The CDR3 DNA reads as TGTGCCAGCAGCCCTGGGACAGACCCTGGAAACACCATATATTTT.